The sequence of this TCR beta chain was determined in a study of blood T cell repertoires in COVID-19. Study processing details: Counts of nucleated cells, estimated from reference gene primer amplification, were obtained. Sequenced by immunoSEQ multiplex PCR; TCRdb stores in-frame clones only, minus some. The V and J calls and clone size come from that table; D and trimming were worked out from the DNA. The table shows about 82,000 clones, with 75% to 85% occurring only once. V dropped 0 bases and J dropped 4 bases, with 12 bases sitting between them. Germline values: CDR1 MNHEY, CDR2 SVGEGT. The CDR3 is 15 amino acids.

The sequenced sample was peripheral blood. This sequence joins TRBV6-2 or TRBV6-3 and TRBJ1-1; D might be TRBD1 (5 bases). The TCR was taken from a man in his sixties with COVID-19, enrolled during active disease. CDR3 sequence (DNA): TGTGCCAGCAGTTACTCGAGGGGCGGGAGCACTGAAGCTTTCTTT. Protein: CASSYSRGGSTEAFF.